These 22 T cell receptor beta chains share one sample of origin, sequenced in a study of blood T cell repertoires in COVID-19. Repertoires were generated with immunoSEQ multiplex PCR, while TCRdb's copy carries only in-frame clones and drops some. The repertoire holds roughly 62,000 clones, around 90% seen once, with approximately 6% in the top ten. Sequenced: peripheral blood. The receptors stem from a human donor in a cohort sampled during active COVID-19.

The V gene is TRBV12-3 or TRBV12-4, the J gene TRBJ1-5; D uncertain. The CDR3 extends over 13 amino acids. The V gene lost 5 bases and the J gene lost 4 bases, with 9 bases spanning the gap. CDR3 protein: CASSRGGNQPQHF. CDR3 in DNA: TGTGCCAGCAGTCGAGGAGGAAATCAGCCCCAGCATTTT.

The CDR3 DNA is TGTGCCTGGAGTGTTCCCTACGGGAGCGTCCACAATGAGCAGTTCTTC. Its protein is CAWSVPYGSVHNEQFF. The gene calls are TRBV30 and TRBJ2-1, with D possibly matching TRBD2 (6 bases). CDR3 size: 16 residues. Trimming shortened V by 0 bases and J by 5 bases, and 17 bases separated the two germline ends. Germline-derived CDR1 and CDR2 are GTSNPN and SVGIG (reference sequence).

The J gene is TRBJ2-5, the V gene TRBV6-2 or TRBV6-3; no firm D call. Germline CDR1 reads MNHEY; CDR2 reads SVGEGT. V lost 2 bases to trimming and J lost 5 bases, with 3 bases between them. The CDR3 extends over 11 amino acids. The CDR3 spells CASSYAETQYF. CDR3 nucleotides: TGTGCCAGCAGTTACGCGGAGACCCAGTACTTC.

The CDR3 coding sequence is TGTGCCAGCAGCCCCGAAGGGGCCATTAATCAGCCCCAGCATTTT. It specifies CASSPEGAINQPQHF. V gene TRBV7-2 combines with J gene TRBJ1-5; weak D call: TRBD1 (5 bases). Trimming left V 5 bases short and J 4 bases short, with 15 bases between. CDR1 and CDR2 from the germline V gene are SGHTA and FQGNSA. The CDR3 is 15 amino acids.

The V call is TRBV6-2 or TRBV6-3, the J call TRBJ1-1, with unresolved D. The germline gives CDR1 MNHEY, CDR2 SVGEGT. V was shortened by 6 bases and J by 5 bases, with 16 bases between the two germline ends. CDR3 length equals 14 residues. The CDR3 sequence: CASSSRDLVTEAFF. CDR3 DNA: TGTGCCAGCAGCTCCCGGGATCTGGTGACTGAAGCTTTCTTT.

This chain uses TRBV2 with TRBJ1-6, with 9 bases matching TRBD1. V shed 6 bases and J 4 bases; nucleotides not matched to a gene: 16. The CDR3 is 19 residues long. CDR1 is SNHLY, CDR2 FYNNEI, per germline. The CDR3 coding sequence is TGTGCCAGCAGCCTAATAAAAACGACAGGACAGGGGTATAATTCACCCCTCCACTTT. Its protein is CASSLIKTTGQGYNSPLHF.

The J gene is TRBJ2-1, the V gene TRBV2; 12 nucleotides align to TRBD2. Germline loops: CDR1 SNHLY, CDR2 FYNNEI. Germline trimming cut 5 bases from V and 5 bases from J; bases unmatched to any gene: 4. There are 15 residues in the CDR3. CDR3 amino acids: CASSLRTSGNNEQFF. CDR3 sequence (DNA): TGTGCCAGCAGTCTCCGGACTAGCGGGAACAATGAGCAGTTCTTC.

The J gene is TRBJ1-5, the V gene TRBV27; possible D gene TRBD1, 6 bases. The V gene lost 5 bases and the J gene lost 6 bases, with 14 bases spanning the gap. The germline V gene encodes CDR1 MNHEY and CDR2 SMNVEV (reference sequence). The CDR3 length is 14 residues. CDR3 sequence: CASSTGSARQPQHF. CDR3 nucleotides: TGTGCCAGCAGTACAGGGTCAGCCCGTCAGCCCCAGCATTTT.

The genes are TRBV18 and TRBJ2-7; TRBD2 aligns across 9 bases. Germline loops: CDR1 KGHSH, CDR2 LQKENI. V shed 3 bases, J shed 3 bases, and the junction held 6 bases outside the gene matches. This CDR3 has 15 residues. The DNA of the CDR3 is TGTGCCAGCTCACCGTGGACTAGCGCAAGCTACGAGCAGTACTTC. This translates into CASSPWTSASYEQYF.

The V and J genes are TRBV19 and TRBJ2-7; TRBD1 aligns across 11 bases. The CDR3 is 14 amino acids. Germline lookup yields CDR1 LNHDA and CDR2 SQIVND (reference sequence). Trimming removed 5 bases from V and 2 bases from J; junction bases left unmatched: 2. This CDR3 is CASSGQGATYEQYF. The DNA for the CDR3 is TGTGCCAGTAGTGGACAGGGGGCGACCTACGAGCAGTACTTC.

The chain employs TRBV5-1 and TRBJ2-5, with 9 positions matching TRBD2. The trim removed 0 bases at V and 1 base at J, leaving 7 bases unmatched. Germline V gene lookup returns CDR1 SGHRS and CDR2 YFSETQ. This CDR3 contains 17 residues. CDR3: CASSLALAGLSQETQYF. The CDR3 nucleotides are TGCGCCAGCAGCTTGGCTCTAGCGGGACTTTCCCAAGAGACCCAGTACTTC.

The rearrangement joins TRBV6-5 to TRBJ1-5; D perhaps matches TRBD1 (6 bases). Germline CDR1 and CDR2: MNHEY and SVGAGI. The CDR3 is 14 amino acids. V was cut by 6 bases and J by 6 bases, with 15 bases left in between. The CDR3 DNA reads TGTGCCAGCAGACGGTTCAGGGGAAGTCAGCCCCAGCATTTT. Protein product: CASRRFRGSQPQHF.

This rearrangement joins TRBV19 to TRBJ2-1, with 9 bases aligning to TRBD2. CDR1 LNHDA and CDR2 SQIVND come from the germline V gene (reference sequence). With V trimmed by 5 bases and J by 1 base, 6 bases remained unmatched. The CDR3 totals 16 residues. The DNA for the CDR3 is TGTGCCAGTAGTCCCCATAGCGGGAGATCCTACAATGAGCAGTTCTTC. Its translation is CASSPHSGRSYNEQFF.

The V call is TRBV3-1 (or the pseudogene TRBV3-2), the J call TRBJ2-1, with 13 bases identical to TRBD2. The V segment lost 0 bases and the J segment 7 bases; nucleotides outside the gene matches: 0. This CDR3 contains 15 residues. From germline, CDR1 is LGHDT and CDR2 YNNKEL (reference sequence). CDR3 DNA sequence: TGTGCCAGCAGCCAAGAACTAGCGGGAGGGAATGAGCAGTTCTTC. Its protein is CASSQELAGGNEQFF.

The rearrangement uses TRBV3-1 (or the pseudogene TRBV3-2) and TRBJ2-5; TRBD2 matches at 15 bases. Germline CDR1 is LGHDT and CDR2 is YNNKEL (reference sequence). The CDR3 is 16 residues long. Trimming at V came to 1 base and at J to 5 bases, leaving 2 bases not matched to a gene. The CDR3 loop is CASSQGTSGREETQYF. In nucleotides, the CDR3 is TGTGCCAGCAGCCAAGGGACTAGCGGGAGGGAGGAGACCCAGTACTTC.

This clone is a singleton in its sample. The chain employs TRBV5-1 and TRBJ2-3; TRBD2 aligns across 7 bases. Germline assignment: CDR1 SGHRS and CDR2 YFSETQ. The CDR3 contains 13 residues. Losses at the gene ends were 5 bases for V and 7 bases for J; bases not matched to a gene: 7. The CDR3 here is CASSPRTSNTQYF. The CDR3 DNA reads TGCGCCAGCAGTCCCCGGACTAGTAATACGCAGTATTTT. Using reference TRBV5-1 and TRBJ2-3 for the parts outside the CDR3, the full variable domain is KAGVTQTPRYLIKTRGQQVTLSCSPISGHRSVSWYQQTPGQGLQFLFEYFSETQRNKGNFPGRFSGRQFSNSRSEMNVSTLELGDSALYLCASSPRTSNTQYFGPGTRLTVL.

V usage is TRBV11-3 and J usage is TRBJ2-3, with D uncertain. Germline V gene lookup returns CDR1 SGHNT and CDR2 YENEEA. V dropped 5 bases and J dropped 6 bases, with 12 bases sitting between them. The CDR3 has 13 residues. The CDR3 coding sequence is TGTGCCAGCAGCCCCCTCGACGGGGATACGCAGTATTTT. This gives the protein CASSPLDGDTQYF.

V usage is TRBV4-3 and J usage is TRBJ2-7, with TRBD1 matching over 7 bases. Germline loops: CDR1 LGHNA, CDR2 YSLEER. CDR3 length: 13 residues. J lost 6 bases, V lost 1 base, and 3 bases had no gene match. The chain's CDR3 is CASSQVTGSEQYF. The DNA of the CDR3 is TGCGCCAGCAGCCAAGTGACAGGGAGCGAGCAGTACTTC.

This clone appeared a single time. The chain is built from TRBV7-8 and TRBJ2-6; possible D gene TRBD1, 6 bases. The CDR3 loop spans 19 amino acids. Germline V lookup: CDR1 SGHVS, CDR2 FQNEAQ. The V gene lost 6 bases and the J gene lost 0 bases, with 21 bases spanning the gap. The CDR3 reads CASRESWGRTSSGANVLTF. CDR3 nucleotides: TGTGCCAGCAGGGAGTCCTGGGGGCGTACAAGCTCTGGGGCCAACGTCCTGACTTTC.

CDR3 nucleotide sequence: TGCGCCAGCAGCGCGGGGTGGCAAGAGACCCAGTACTTC. It is translated as CASSAGWQETQYF. The chain joins TRBV5-1 to TRBJ2-5; D might be TRBD2 (6 bases). V was shortened by 4 bases and J by 2 bases, with 9 bases between the two germline ends. Per the germline V gene, CDR1 is SGHRS and CDR2 is YFSETQ. This CDR3 spans 13 amino acids.

CDR3: CASSSPGQLYGYTF. The CDR3 region has the DNA TGCGCCAGCAGCTCCCCCGGACAGCTCTATGGCTACACCTTC. This chain links TRBV5-1 with TRBJ1-2; possible D gene TRBD1, 6 bases. The CDR3 extends over 14 amino acids. V lost 3 bases, J lost 4 bases, and 13 bases lay in between. Germline V gene sequence: CDR1 SGHRS, CDR2 YFSETQ.

CDR3 sequence reads: CASSLTNGGNIQYF. In DNA form, the CDR3 reads TGTGCCAGCAGCTTAACCAACGGCGGAAACATTCAGTACTTC. This chain connects TRBV11-2 to TRBJ2-4; D gene ambiguous. The CDR3 has 14 amino acids. Deletions cut 2 bases from V and 6 bases from J, with 11 bases between. Germline V gene data show CDR1 as SGHAT and CDR2 as FQNNGV.